This T cell receptor (beta chain) was sequenced for a study of cytomegalovirus exposure and HLA in healthy donors. The V end lost 4 bases, the J end lost 2 bases, and 17 bases lay between the germline ends. Germline CDR1 and CDR2: SGHDN and FVKESK. The CDR3 contains 16 residues. This clone was counted a few times. Method: immunoSEQ multiplex PCR; TCRdb's copy keeps in-frame clones and lacks some. This sample has some 330,000 clones, with 86% found just once. The gene calls are TRBV14 and TRBJ1-2; a weak D match, TRBD1 (6 bases). The receptor was derived from a woman under 30 in good health and CMV-seronegative. The material sequenced was PBMCs. The CDR3 DNA follows: TGTGCCAGCAGCCCACCGTGGACAGACGTGAACTATGGCTACACCTTC. Protein sequence: CASSPPWTDVNYGYTF.